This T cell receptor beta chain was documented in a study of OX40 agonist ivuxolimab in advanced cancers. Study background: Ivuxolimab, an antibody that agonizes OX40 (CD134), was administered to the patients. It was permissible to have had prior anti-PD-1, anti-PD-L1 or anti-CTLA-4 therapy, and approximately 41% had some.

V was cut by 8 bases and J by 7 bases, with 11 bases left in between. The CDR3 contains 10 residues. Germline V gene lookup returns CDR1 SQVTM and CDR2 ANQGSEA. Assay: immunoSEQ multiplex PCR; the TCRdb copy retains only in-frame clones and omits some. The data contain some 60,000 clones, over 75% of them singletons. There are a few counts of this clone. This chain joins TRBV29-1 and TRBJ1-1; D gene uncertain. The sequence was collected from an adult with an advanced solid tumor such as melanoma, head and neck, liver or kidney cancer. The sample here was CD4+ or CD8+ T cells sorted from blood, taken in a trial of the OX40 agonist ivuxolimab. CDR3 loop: CSTGRNEAFF. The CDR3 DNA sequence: TGCAGCACCGGACGGAATGAAGCTTTCTTT.